These T cell receptor beta chains were read from a single sample in a study of regulatory T cells in long-lasting Graves disease. In TCRdb, the multiplex PCR reads were re-called with MiXCR into one record per CDR3 protein. The sample contains roughly 300,000 distinct CDR3 sequences, around 19% of which appear only once. The sample consisted of peripheral blood mononuclear cells (PBMCs), taken when the disease was refractory, from a patient treated with antithyroid drugs. The receptors were gathered from a female donor with Graves disease. CDR3s include the opening cysteine and the closing phenylalanine or tryptophan. The order of the fields is V gene, J gene, CDR3 protein.

TRBV2	TRBJ1-4	CASSEGDRGRWKLFF
TRBV18	TRBJ2-5	CASSPREQETQYF
TRBV6-5	TRBJ2-7	CASSSHRDLAYEQYF
TRBV5-4	TRBJ2-2	CASSAWDPGTGELFF
TRBV5-5	TRBJ2-7	CASSLSRSSYEQYF
TRBV6-2/TRBV6-3	TRBJ2-7	CASSYLLGPTREQYF
TRBV6-1	TRBJ1-5	CASSLVGGRGQPQHF
TRBV6-5	TRBJ1-5	CASSYSIREGNQPQHF
TRBV18	TRBJ1-2	CASSLSREIGGYTF
TRBV5-5	TRBJ2-2	CASSLYRGRRTGELFF
TRBV7-2	TRBJ2-2	CASSLRHKASGGAGELFF
TRBV6-1	TRBJ2-4	CASSGAELIAKNIQYF
TRBV30	TRBJ2-7	CAWSASLQGYEQYF
TRBV12-3/TRBV12-4	TRBJ1-1	CASREQGYTEAFF
TRBV7-8	TRBJ2-7	CASSQQGLAGGLRHEQYF
TRBV3-1	TRBJ2-7	CASSQAARMHEQYF
TRBV19	TRBJ1-2	CASRKPGQFYGYTF
TRBV20-1	TRBJ1-6	CSARGTLNSPLHF
TRBV7-3	TRBJ1-4	CASSLFGGANEKLFF
TRBV5-1	TRBJ2-7	CASSLAQGKYEQYF
TRBV19	TRBJ1-1	CASSNGVNTEAFF
TRBV6-5	TRBJ2-7	CASSYSKVKYEQYF
TRBV12-3/TRBV12-4	TRBJ2-1	CASSFGLAWSDEQFF
TRBV5-1	TRBJ2-2	CASTPRDSRTGELFF